These 14 T cell receptor beta chains share one sample of origin, sequenced in a study of blood T cell repertoires in COVID-19. The assay was immunoSEQ multiplex PCR, and TCRdb's table has in-frame clones only and misses some. Among 200,000 to 300,000 clones listed, roughly 90% were seen once. Specimen: peripheral blood. All receptors come from a man in his 60s who had recovered from COVID-19.

The CDR3 spells CASSIDLQINTEAFF. CDR3 nucleotide sequence: TGTGCCAGTAGTATAGATCTCCAGATAAACACTGAAGCTTTCTTT. This chain links TRBV19 with TRBJ1-1; D call uncertain. The CDR3 has 15 amino acids. The ends were cut back, 0 bases at V and 2 bases at J, with 10 bases in the middle. Germline-derived CDR1 and CDR2 are LNHDA and SQIVND (reference sequence).

This chain uses TRBV7-8 with TRBJ2-6; D is unresolved. The CDR3 consists of 13 residues. The V end lost 8 bases, the J end lost 4 bases, and 9 bases lay between the germline ends. The germline V gene has CDR1 SGHVS and CDR2 FQNEAQ. The CDR3 bases are TGTGCCAGCGGGCAGGCGGGGGCCAACGTCCTGACTTTC. Protein: CASGQAGANVLTF.

The V call is TRBV15, the J call TRBJ2-1; no clear D gene. CDR3 size: 14 residues. Trimming took off 6 bases at V and 0 bases at J, with 9 bases between the two ends. Germline V gene data show CDR1 as LNHNV and CDR2 as YYDKDF (reference sequence). CDR3 DNA sequence: TGTGCCACCAGTAGACCGAGCTCCTACAATGAGCAGTTCTTC. Translation: CATSRPSSYNEQFF.

The chain couples TRBV5-5 to TRBJ2-7, with TRBD1 identical over 7 bases. There are 17 residues in the CDR3. Germline V lookup: CDR1 SGHKS, CDR2 YYEKEE (reference sequence). V shed 0 bases, J shed 0 bases, and the junction held 9 bases outside the gene matches. The CDR3 spells CASSLASDRLRSYEQYV. CDR3 nucleotides: TGTGCCAGCAGCTTGGCTTCGGACAGGCTGCGCTCCTACGAGCAGTACGTC.

This chain joins TRBV11-2 and TRBJ1-1, with D unresolved. CDR1 is SGHAT, CDR2 FQNNGV, per germline. The CDR3 sequence is 13 residues long. The V gene lost 3 bases and the J gene lost 1 base, with 6 bases spanning the gap. DNA for the CDR3: TGTGCCAGCAGCTTCGCCAGGAACACTGAAGCTTTCTTT. This gives the protein CASSFARNTEAFF.

The CDR3, as DNA: TGCGCCAGCAGTTCTCGGGGTCCTAGCACAGATACGCAGTATTTT. It is translated as CASSSRGPSTDTQYF. The rearrangement uses TRBV5-1 and TRBJ2-3; the D gene is possibly TRBD2 (5 bases). V was pared by 5 bases and J by 0 bases, with 13 bases between. There are 15 residues in the CDR3. Germline V gives CDR1 SGHRS, CDR2 YFSETQ.

V usage is TRBV21-1 and J usage is TRBJ1-1; TRBD1 is the table's D call, not checked against the DNA. TRBV21-1 is annotated as a pseudogene. CDR3 length: 17 residues. The CDR3 here is CAISPDRDREKWPEAFF. The CDR3 region has the DNA TGTGCCATCAGCCCGGACCGGGACAGGGAAAAATGGCCTGAAGCTTTCTTT.

The V call is TRBV2, the J call TRBJ1-1; 7 positions agree with TRBD1. Losses at the gene ends were 6 bases for V and 6 bases for J; bases not matched to a gene: 10. Per germline, CDR1 SNHLY and CDR2 FYNNEI. The CDR3 loop spans 14 amino acids. The chain's CDR3 is CASSIRGGNAEAFF. The CDR3 DNA is TGTGCCAGCAGCATAAGAGGGGGCAACGCTGAAGCTTTCTTT. The full variable domain, in which reference TRBV2 and TRBJ1-1 provide the parts outside the CDR3, is EPEVTQTPSHQVTQMGQEVILRCVPISNHLYFYWYRQILGQKVEFLVSFYNNEISEKSEIFDDQFSVERPDGSNFTLKIRSTKLEDSAMYFCASSIRGGNAEAFFGQGTRLTVV.

The chain links TRBV9 to TRBJ1-4, with TRBD1 identical over 9 bases. Losses at the gene ends were 4 bases for V and 8 bases for J; bases not matched to a gene: 9. The CDR3 sequence is 15 residues long. Germline-derived CDR1 and CDR2 are SGDLS and YYNGEE. CDR3 bases: TGTGCCAGCAGCTCCCGACAGGGGGGGGTAGAAAAACTGTTTTTT. Residues: CASSSRQGGVEKLFF.

The chain employs TRBV24-1 and TRBJ2-1; D is possibly TRBD1 (5 bases). Germline CDR1 reads KGHDR; CDR2 reads SFDVKD. This CDR3 has 14 amino acids. V lost 2 bases to trimming and J lost 9 bases, with 13 bases between them. The CDR3 reads CATSDWGINGEQFF. CDR3 coding DNA: TGTGCCACCAGTGATTGGGGCATCAATGGTGAGCAGTTCTTC.

The rearrangement links TRBV5-1 to TRBJ1-6; D is undetermined. There are 16 residues in the CDR3. V lost 2 bases, J lost 0 bases, and 9 bases lay in between. Per germline, CDR1 SGHRS and CDR2 YFSETQ. CDR3 amino acids: CASSFFASSYNSPLHF. CDR3 DNA sequence: TGCGCCAGCAGCTTTTTTGCGAGCTCCTATAATTCACCCCTCCACTTT.

The J gene is TRBJ2-5, the V gene TRBV5-1, with 8 bases fitting TRBD1. The junction had 7 bases not matched to a gene; V was cut back by 4 bases and J by 5 bases. The CDR3 totals 14 residues. CDR1 is SGHRS, CDR2 YFSETQ, per germline. Here the CDR3 reads CASSMTGAWETQYF. The DNA of the CDR3 is TGCGCCAGCAGCATGACAGGGGCATGGGAGACCCAGTACTTC.

This chain uses TRBV10-3 with TRBJ1-5; D might be TRBD1 (5 bases). CDR1 ENHRY and CDR2 SYGVKD come from the germline V gene. The length of the CDR3 is 15 residues. The germline V and J ends were trimmed by 2 bases and 4 bases, with 12 bases remaining between them. The CDR3 reads CAISENRFNNQPQHF. The CDR3 DNA is TGTGCCATCAGTGAGAACAGGTTCAATAATCAGCCCCAGCATTTT.

The chain carries TRBV7-8 and TRBJ2-1; D unclear. V lost 2 bases, J lost 2 bases, and 10 bases lay in between. The CDR3 is made up of 15 amino acids. The germline V gene has CDR1 SGHVS and CDR2 FQNEAQ. The CDR3 nucleotides are TGTGCCAGCAGCTTACTTGCCGCTACCTACAATGAGCAGTTCTTC. This encodes CASSLLAATYNEQFF.